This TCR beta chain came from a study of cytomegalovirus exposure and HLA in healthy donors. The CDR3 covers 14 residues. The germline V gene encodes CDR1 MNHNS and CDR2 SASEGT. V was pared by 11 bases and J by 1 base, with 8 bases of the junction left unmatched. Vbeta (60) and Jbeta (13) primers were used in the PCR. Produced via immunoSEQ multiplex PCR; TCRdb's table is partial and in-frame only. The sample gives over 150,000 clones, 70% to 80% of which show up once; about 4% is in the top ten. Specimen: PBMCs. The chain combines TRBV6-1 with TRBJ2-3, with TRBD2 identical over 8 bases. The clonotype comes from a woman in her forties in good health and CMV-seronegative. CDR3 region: CAWAGGTGTDTQYF. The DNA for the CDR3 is TGTGCCTGGGCGGGGGGAACGGGCACAGATACGCAGTATTTT.